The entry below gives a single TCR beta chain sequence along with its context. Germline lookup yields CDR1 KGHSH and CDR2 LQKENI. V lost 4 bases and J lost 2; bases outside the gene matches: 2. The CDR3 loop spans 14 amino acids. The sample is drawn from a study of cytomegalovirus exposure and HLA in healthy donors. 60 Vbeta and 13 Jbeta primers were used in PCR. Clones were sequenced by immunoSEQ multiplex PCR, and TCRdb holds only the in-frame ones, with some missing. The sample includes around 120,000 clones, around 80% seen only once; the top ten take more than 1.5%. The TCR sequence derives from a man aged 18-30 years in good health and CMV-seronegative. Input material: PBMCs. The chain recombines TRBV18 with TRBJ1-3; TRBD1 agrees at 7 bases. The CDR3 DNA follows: TGTGCCAGCTCACTGGGGACAGCTGGAAACACCATATATTTT. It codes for CASSLGTAGNTIYF.